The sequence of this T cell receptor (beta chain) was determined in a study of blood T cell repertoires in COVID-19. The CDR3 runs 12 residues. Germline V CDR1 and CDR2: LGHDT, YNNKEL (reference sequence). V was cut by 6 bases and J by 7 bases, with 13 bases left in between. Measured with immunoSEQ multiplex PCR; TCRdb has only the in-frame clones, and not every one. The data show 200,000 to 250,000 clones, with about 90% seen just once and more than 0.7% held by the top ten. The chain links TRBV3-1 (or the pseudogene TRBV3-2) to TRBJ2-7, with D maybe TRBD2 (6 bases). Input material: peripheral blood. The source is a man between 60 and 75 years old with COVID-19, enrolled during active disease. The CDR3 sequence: CASRQPGGEQYF. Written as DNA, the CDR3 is TGTGCCAGCAGGCAGCCTGGGGGGGAGCAGTACTTC.